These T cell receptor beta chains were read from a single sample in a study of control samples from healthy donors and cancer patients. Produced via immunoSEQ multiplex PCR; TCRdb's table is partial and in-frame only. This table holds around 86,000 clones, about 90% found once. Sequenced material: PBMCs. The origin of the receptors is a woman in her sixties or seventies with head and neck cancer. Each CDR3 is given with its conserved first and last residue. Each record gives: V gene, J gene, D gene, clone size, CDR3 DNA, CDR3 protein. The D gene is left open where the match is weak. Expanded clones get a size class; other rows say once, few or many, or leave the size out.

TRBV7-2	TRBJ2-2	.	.	TGTGCCAGCAGCACGAGGGAGAACGGGGAGCTGTTTTTT	CASSTRENGELFF
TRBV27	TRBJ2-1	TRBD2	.	TGTGCCAGCAGTTTGAGGGGGACTAGCGGGAGTAAGGGTGAGCAGTTCTTC	CASSLRGTSGSKGEQFF
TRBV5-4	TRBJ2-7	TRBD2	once	TGTGCCAGCAGCTTGGGTCTAGCGGCCCGCTCCTACGAGCAGTACTTC	CASSLGLAARSYEQYF
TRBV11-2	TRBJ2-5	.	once	TGTGCCAGCAGCTCCGGGGAGACCCAGTACTTC	CASSSGETQYF
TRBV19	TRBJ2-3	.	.	TGTGCCAGTAGTTTCGCCTACACAGATACGCAGTATTTT	CASSFAYTDTQYF
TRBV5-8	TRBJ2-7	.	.	TGTGCCAGCAGCTTGCTACGGACCTACGAGCAGTACTTC	CASSLLRTYEQYF
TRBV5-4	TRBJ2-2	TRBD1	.	TGTGCCAGCAGTGCGGGACAGGGGCTCCCCACCGGGGAGCTGTTTTTT	CASSAGQGLPTGELFF
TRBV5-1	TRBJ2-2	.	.	TGCGCCAGCAGCCGACAGGGACTGAACACCGGGGAGCTGTTTTTT	CASSRQGLNTGELFF
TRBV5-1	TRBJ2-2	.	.	TGCGCCAGCAGCTTGTTTATGATAGAGAACACCGGGGAGCTGTTTTTT	CASSLFMIENTGELFF
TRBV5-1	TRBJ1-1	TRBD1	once	TGCGCCAGCAGCTTAACAGGGGGTGACACTGAAGCTTTCTTT	CASSLTGGDTEAFF
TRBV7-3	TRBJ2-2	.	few	TGTGCCAGCAGCCCCATCCGAGGGCCGAACACCGGGGAGCTGTTTTTT	CASSPIRGPNTGELFF
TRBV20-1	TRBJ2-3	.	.	TGCAGTGCTAGTGGAGGGGTGACGGGTACAACAGATACGCAGTATTTT	CSASGGVTGTTDTQYF
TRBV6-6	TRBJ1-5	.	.	TGTGCCAGCAGTTACTATGAGACAGGCGTCTCGGTGTCCCAGCATTTT	CASSYYETGVSVSQHF
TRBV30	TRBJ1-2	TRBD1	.	TGTGCCTGGAGTCCTAAGGACAGGGGCCGGGCCTATGGCTACACCTTC	CAWSPKDRGRAYGYTF
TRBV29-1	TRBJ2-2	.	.	TGCAGCGTTGAATCGATAGGGGCCGGGGAGCTGTTTTTT	CSVESIGAGELFF
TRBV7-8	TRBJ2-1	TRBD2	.	TGTGCCAGCAGCTTAAGTGGGACTAGCGCTGTAAATGAGCAGTTCTTC	CASSLSGTSAVNEQFF
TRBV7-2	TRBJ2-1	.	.	TGTGCCAGCAGCTTACGGACCATCAATGAGCAGTTCTTC	CASSLRTINEQFF
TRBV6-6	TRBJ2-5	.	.	TGTGCCAGCAGTTACTCGGGGCAGCCGGAGACCCAGTACTTC	CASSYSGQPETQYF
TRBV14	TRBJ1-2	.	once	TGTGCCAGCAGCCCCCAGGGAGACTATGGCTACACCTTC	CASSPQGDYGYTF
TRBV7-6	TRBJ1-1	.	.	TGTGCCAGCAGCCCCGACCTGGCGTTTGGCACTGAAGCTTTCTTT	CASSPDLAFGTEAFF
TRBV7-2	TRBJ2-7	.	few	TGTGCCAGCAGCCCCTCGGGGACGGCGTACGAGCAGTACTTC	CASSPSGTAYEQYF
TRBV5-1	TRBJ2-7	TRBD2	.	TGCGCCAGCAGCTTGGAGGTTGCGGGGGCCTACGAGCAGTACTTC	CASSLEVAGAYEQYF
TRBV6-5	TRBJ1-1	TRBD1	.	TGTGCCAGCGCGACAGGGTTGGAAGCTTTCTTT	CASATGLEAFF
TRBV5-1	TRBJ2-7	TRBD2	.	TGCGCCAGCAGCTTGCTAAGCGGGAGGGCCGAGCAGTACTTC	CASSLLSGRAEQYF
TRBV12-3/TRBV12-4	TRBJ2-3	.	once	TGTGCCAGCAGTCCCACAACAGATACGCAGTATTTT	CASSPTTDTQYF
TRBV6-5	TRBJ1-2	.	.	TGTGCCAGCAGAGAGACACCATCGGATGGCTACACCTTC	CASRETPSDGYTF
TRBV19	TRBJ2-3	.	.	TGTGCCAGTAGTGACTTGCCAGATACGCAGTATTTT	CASSDLPDTQYF
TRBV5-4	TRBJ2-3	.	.	TGTGCCAGCAGCTTAGAGGGCCGGGGAGGCACAGATACGCAGTATTTT	CASSLEGRGGTDTQYF
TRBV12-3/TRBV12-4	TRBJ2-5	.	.	TGTGCCAGCAGTTCCCGACAACAAGAGACCCAGTACTTC	CASSSRQQETQYF
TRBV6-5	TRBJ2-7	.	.	TGTGCCAGCAAGCTCGAGGACAGCCTCTACGAGCAGTACTTC	CASKLEDSLYEQYF
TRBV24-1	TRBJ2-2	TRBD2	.	TGTGCCACCAGTGATCCAAACGGGAGGGGGGCCGCCGGGGAGCTGTTTTTT	CATSDPNGRGAAGELFF
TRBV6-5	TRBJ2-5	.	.	TGTGCCAGCAGACGACTGGTGATTCAAGAGACCCAGTACTTC	CASRRLVIQETQYF
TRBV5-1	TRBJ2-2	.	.	TGCGCCAGCAGCTTGGACGGAAAATTGGGGTACACCGGGGAGCTGTTTTTT	CASSLDGKLGYTGELFF
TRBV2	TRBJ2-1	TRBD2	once	TGTGCCAGCAGTGAAGGACTAGCGGGAGGGGGTGAGCAGTTCTTC	CASSEGLAGGGEQFF
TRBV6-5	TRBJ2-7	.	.	TGTGCCAGCAGTTACCTCGGCAGGGGAACCATCTACGAGCAGTACTTC	CASSYLGRGTIYEQYF
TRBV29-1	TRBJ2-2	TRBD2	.	TGCAGCGTTGATGTCCGGGGGGCCGGGGAGCTGTTTTTT	CSVDVRGAGELFF
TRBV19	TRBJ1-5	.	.	TGTGCCACCCGACAGGCTCAACACTTTGATCAGCCCCAGCATTTT	CATRQAQHFDQPQHF
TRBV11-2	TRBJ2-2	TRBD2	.	TGTGCCAGCAGCCTACTAGCGGGAGGGAACACCGGGGAGCTGTTTTTT	CASSLLAGGNTGELFF